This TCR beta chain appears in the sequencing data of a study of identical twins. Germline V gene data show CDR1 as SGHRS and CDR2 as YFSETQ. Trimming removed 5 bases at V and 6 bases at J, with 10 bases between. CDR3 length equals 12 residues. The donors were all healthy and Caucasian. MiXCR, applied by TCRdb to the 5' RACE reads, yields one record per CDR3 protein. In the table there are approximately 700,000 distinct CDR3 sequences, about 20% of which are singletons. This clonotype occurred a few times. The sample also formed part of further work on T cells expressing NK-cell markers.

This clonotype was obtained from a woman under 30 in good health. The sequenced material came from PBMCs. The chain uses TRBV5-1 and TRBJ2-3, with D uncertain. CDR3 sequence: CASRLLGDTQYF. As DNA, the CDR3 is TGCGCCAGCAGACTTCTCGGGGATACGCAGTATTTT. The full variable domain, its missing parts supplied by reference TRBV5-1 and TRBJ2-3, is KAGVTQTPRYLIKTRGQQVTLSCSPISGHRSVSWYQQTPGQGLQFLFEYFSETQRNKGNFPGRFSGRQFSNSRSEMNVSTLELGDSALYLCASRLLGDTQYFGPGTRLTVL.